This entry concerns a single T cell receptor (beta chain). Its antigen is currently not known. One base away there is no much larger clone; base qualities are not given. This sample stems from a study of shared clonotypes between healthy human individuals (dated by TCRdb to the early 2020s). As for the study more broadly: Three men and two women, aged 18 to 49 years, made up the cohort. The study deeply sequenced blood TCR repertoires of about five healthy adults to estimate repertoire size and the extent of clonotype sharing between individuals. Libraries were prepared and TCR repertoires were sequenced by different laboratories using diverse techniques, in order to increase sequencing depth and limit assay-specific biases. Leukapheresis yielded between about 0.9 and 9 billion PBMCs per donor.

TCR CDR3 regions were amplified from genomic DNA by multiplex PCR using the deep immunoSEQ assay. Genomic DNA extracted from each cell subset was distributed evenly over all wells of several immunoSEQ 96-well plates, and each plate served as one replicate. For unsorted PBMC, 300 ng genomic DNA, equal to around 30,000 T cell genomes, was loaded into each replicate PCR. Ten immunoSEQ deep assay plates were used to sequence unsorted PBMC genomic DNA. Purified libraries were quantified with a Qubit 3.0 fluorometer, sized on a Bioanalyzer 2100, and re-quantified with the KAPA Library Quantification kit. Every immunoSEQ 96-well plate was sequenced on a dedicated single-read 150-cycle Illumina NextSeq 550 flow cell. The source study handled its data this way. Because only junctional sequences without quality scores were contained in the immunoSEQ output, filtering matching that applied to full-length reads could not be performed. To assign V/J genes and CDR3, sequences were annotated against IMGT germline references using PyIR, a Python wrapper for IgBLAST v1.9. Reads were removed for weak V/J assignments (E-value above 1e-6), missing CDR3, stop codons, out-of-frame junctions, or ambiguous translated residues. V3J clonotypes were defined as sequences sharing the same inferred V gene, J gene, and CDR3 amino acid sequence. Percentage overlap between repertoires was calculated by dividing the number of shared unique clonotypes by the size of the smaller repertoire. RTK rarefaction, the Chao1 estimator, and Recon v2.1 estimates of unobserved clonotypes were used to assess repertoire richness. TCRdb holds this immuneACCESS table with in-frame rearrangements only. Some clones are missing; in checked studies, unresolved V genes explain under half, and the rest has no known cause. V and J calls and clone size are copied from that table; D and trimming were computed from the DNA. Here the sample has 550,000 to 600,000 clones; around 80% occur a single time. Of the sample, around 12% is held by the ten largest clones.

The paper as a whole reports these results and caveats: Sampling was limited to blood, and TCR repertoires in tissue likely differ from TCR repertoires in blood. Based on pairwise subsampling, the degree of clonotype sharing among donors was expected to be affected by sequencing depth. The genetic and exposure-history diversity represented was limited by the small number of donors.

Healthy HIV-negative adults with no recently reported acute infections or vaccinations were included as donors. Every donor was a Caucasian adult residing in Nashville, Tennessee, USA. For unsorted samples, tens of millions of PBMCs were counted and genomic DNA was extracted with the QIAamp DNA Blood Mini kit. Blood was collected by leukapheresis, and PBMCs were isolated by Ficoll-Histopaque density gradient centrifugation and then cryopreserved in liquid nitrogen vapor phase. The trim is 1 base for V and 5 bases for J, with a gap of 8 bases between the germline ends. The CDR1 and CDR2 encoded by the germline V gene are SGHVS and FQNEAQ. The CDR3, from cysteine to phenylalanine, totals 13 residues. Just the 39-base CDR3 DNA is kept, in frame starting at base 1.

The sequence was collected from a woman aged 40 to 50 in good health. Some clones in this sample may be carry-over from other donors' samples. Sample: PBMCs. The chain is assembled from TRBV7-8 and TRBJ2-5, with the D gene call left open. The nucleotides are TGTGCCAGCAGCTTAGGTCTAACGGAGACCCAGTACTTC. Translated, it reads CASSLGLTETQYF.